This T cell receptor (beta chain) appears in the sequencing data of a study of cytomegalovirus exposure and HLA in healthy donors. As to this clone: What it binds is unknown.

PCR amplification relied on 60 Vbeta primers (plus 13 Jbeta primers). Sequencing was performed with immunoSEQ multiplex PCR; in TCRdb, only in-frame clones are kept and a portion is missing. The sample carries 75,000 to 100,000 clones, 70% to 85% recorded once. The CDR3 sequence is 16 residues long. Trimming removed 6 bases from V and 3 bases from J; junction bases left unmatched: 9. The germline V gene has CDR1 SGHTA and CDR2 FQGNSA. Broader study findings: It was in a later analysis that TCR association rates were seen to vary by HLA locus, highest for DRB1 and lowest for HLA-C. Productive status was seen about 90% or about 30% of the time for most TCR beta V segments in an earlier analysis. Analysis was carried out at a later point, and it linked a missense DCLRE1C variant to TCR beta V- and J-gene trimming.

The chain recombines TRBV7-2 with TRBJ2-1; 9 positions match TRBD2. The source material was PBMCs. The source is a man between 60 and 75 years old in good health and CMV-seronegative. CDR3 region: CASRSRGGANYNEQFF. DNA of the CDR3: TGTGCCAGCAGATCACGCGGGGGGGCTAACTACAATGAGCAGTTCTTC.